A selection of T cell receptor beta chains follows, all from one sample in a study of T cell repertoires in cytomegalovirus infection. TCRdb re-derived calls from the reads in MiXCR, one entry per CDR3 protein. This table holds hundreds of thousands of distinct CDR3 sequences, 6.5% found once. Sequencing used PBMCs. The receptors derive from a human donor in good health (CMV status not recorded). Some clones in this sample may be carry-over from other donors' samples. Both conserved end residues are trimmed from each CDR3.

V gene	CDR3 protein
TRBV5-1	ASSFKGGTEAF
TRBV20-1	SAREQGEKLF
TRBV19	ASSPLRDRGYGYT
TRBV23-1	ASRTRDRASNQPQH
TRBV7-3	ASSQGGFGVNTEAF
TRBV6-5	ASSYEAGQPLGYGYT
TRBV20-1	SALWGTGGSTDTQY
TRBV20-1	SAPAGGGTGELF
TRBV7-2	ASSLVLTSQGYT
TRBV20-1	SGRTHPTQY
TRBV6-1	ASSDSPGDEQY
TRBV7-2	ASNEYNSPLH
TRBV11-2	ASSSPRWGATGANVLT
TRBV6-1	ATSARGPVYEQY
TRBV28	ASSPGGRDEKLF
TRBV28	ASSFPALADTQY
TRBV5-1	ASSLGQSNSYEQY
TRBV7-9	ASSLEEGILQY
TRBV20-1	SATPTGSYEQY
TRBV27	ASRVQFREETQY
TRBV29-1	SVATRGLGTGELF
TRBV6-2/TRBV6-3	ASSYDVYSYEQY
TRBV6-6	ASSRQATDTQY
TRBV2	ASSEFPGQGIGTGELF
TRBV12-3/TRBV12-4	ASNSVTGGYNEQF
TRBV6-5	ASRGGGDEKLF
TRBV6-5	ASKKADVLVNTEAF
TRBV16	ASSQWPGGSGNTIY
TRBV25-1	AAKGIRDRAYNEQF
TRBV13	ASSPSTNEKLF
TRBV6-5	ASSRVSHQPQH
TRBV14	ASSQVSGGRYT
TRBV20-1	STQYPLAGAYNEQF
TRBV7-6	ASSSLAGGPGANVLT
TRBV20-1	SARMGTNGFQPQH
TRBV29-1	SVGGEGREKLF
TRBV7-6	ASSLEESEAF
TRBV7-2	ASSLNDRTGY
TRBV28	ASSDRVPGELF
TRBV5-6	ASSLGRDYEQY
TRBV6-6	ASMWLGGAKETQY
TRBV29-1	SVENSPRGNTEAF
TRBV15	ATSRDVGYGYT
TRBV7-2	ASSPEDSYEQY
TRBV7-2	ASSLALRANYGYT
TRBV28	ASSQVGTVSYEQY
TRBV7-2	ASSSDFVGAEAF
TRBV15	ATSTGVRGTGELF
TRBV10-3	AISEQGGIGNEQF
TRBV7-9	ASSLGERSPLH
TRBV29-1	SVEDSGRGPHEQY
TRBV7-2	ASSKLTGELF
TRBV4-1	ASSQDPGGTVVDSPLH
TRBV5-1	ASSLGYSYTDTQY